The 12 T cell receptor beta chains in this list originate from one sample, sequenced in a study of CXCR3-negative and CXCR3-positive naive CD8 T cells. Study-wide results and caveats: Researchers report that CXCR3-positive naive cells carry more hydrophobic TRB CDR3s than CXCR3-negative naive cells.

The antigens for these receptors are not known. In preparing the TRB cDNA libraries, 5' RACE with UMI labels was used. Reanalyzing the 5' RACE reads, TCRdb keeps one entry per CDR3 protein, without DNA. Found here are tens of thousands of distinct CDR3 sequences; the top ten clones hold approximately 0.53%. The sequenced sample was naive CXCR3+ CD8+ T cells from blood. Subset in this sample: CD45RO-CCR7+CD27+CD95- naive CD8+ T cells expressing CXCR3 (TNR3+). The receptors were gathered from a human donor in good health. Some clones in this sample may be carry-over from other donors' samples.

CDR3 region: CASSNRASQPQHF. The genes are TRBV6-5 and TRBJ1-5. The CDR3 consists of 13 residues. CDR1 MNHEY and CDR2 SVGAGI come from the germline V gene.

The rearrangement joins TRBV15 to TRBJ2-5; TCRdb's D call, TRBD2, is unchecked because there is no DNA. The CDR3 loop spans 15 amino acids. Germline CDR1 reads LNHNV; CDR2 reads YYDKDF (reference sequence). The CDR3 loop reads CATSRVSGLEETQYF.

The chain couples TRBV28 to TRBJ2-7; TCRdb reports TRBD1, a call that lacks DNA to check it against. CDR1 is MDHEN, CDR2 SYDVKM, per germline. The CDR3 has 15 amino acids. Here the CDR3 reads CASSLGAGSAYEQYF.

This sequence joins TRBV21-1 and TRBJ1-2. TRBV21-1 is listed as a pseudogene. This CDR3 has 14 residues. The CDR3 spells CASSKGETNYGYTF.

CDR3 sequence: CASWEVGTGELFF. The rearrangement joins TRBV5-4 to TRBJ2-2. CDR3 length: 13 residues. Germline V gene data show CDR1 as SGHNT and CDR2 as YYREEE (reference sequence).

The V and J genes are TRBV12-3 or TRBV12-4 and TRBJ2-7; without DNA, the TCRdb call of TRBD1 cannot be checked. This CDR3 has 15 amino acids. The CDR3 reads CASSPNRDPRTEQYF.

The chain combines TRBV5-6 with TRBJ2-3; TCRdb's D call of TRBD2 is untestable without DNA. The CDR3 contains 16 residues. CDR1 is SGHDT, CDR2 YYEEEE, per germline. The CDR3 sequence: CASSLEGEAAADTQYF.

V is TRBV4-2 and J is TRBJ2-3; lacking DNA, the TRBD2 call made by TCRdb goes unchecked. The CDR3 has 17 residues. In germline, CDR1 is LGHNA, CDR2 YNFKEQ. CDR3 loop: CASSQDLAGGPGYTQYF.

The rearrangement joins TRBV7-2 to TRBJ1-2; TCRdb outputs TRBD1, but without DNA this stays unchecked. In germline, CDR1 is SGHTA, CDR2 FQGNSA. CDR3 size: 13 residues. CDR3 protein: CASSFGTAYGYTF.

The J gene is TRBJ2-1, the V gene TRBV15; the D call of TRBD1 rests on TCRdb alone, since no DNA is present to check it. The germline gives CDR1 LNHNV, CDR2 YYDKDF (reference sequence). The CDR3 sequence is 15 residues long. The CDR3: CATSGGRDDYNEQFF.

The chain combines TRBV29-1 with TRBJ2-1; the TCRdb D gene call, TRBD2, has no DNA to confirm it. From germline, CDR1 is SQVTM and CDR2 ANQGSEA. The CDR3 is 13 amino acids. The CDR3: CSVAASGWVEQFF.

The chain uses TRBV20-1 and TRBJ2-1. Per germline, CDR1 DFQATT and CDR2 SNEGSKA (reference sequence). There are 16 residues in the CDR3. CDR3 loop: CSARDLRGSPHNEQFF.